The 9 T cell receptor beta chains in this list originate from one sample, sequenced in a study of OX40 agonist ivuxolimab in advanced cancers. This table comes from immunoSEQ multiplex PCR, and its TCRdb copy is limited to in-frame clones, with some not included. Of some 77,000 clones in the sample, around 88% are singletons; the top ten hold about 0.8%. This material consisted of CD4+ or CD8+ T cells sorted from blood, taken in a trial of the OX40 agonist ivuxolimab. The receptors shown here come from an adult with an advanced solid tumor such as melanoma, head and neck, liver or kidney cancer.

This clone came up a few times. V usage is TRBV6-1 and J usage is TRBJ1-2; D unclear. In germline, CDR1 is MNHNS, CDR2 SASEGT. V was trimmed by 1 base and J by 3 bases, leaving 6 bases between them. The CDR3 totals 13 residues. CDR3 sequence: CASSEGPDYGYTF. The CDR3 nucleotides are TGTGCCAGCAGTGAAGGGCCAGACTATGGCTACACCTTC.

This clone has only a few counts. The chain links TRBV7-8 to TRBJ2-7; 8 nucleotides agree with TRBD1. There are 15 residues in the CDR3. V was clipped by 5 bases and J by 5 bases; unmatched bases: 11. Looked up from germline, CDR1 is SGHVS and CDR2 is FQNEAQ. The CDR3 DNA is TGTGCCAGCAGCGCCCGGACAGGGAACAGGAACGAGCAGTACTTC. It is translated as CASSARTGNRNEQYF. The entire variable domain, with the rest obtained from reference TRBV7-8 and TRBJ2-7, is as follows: GAGVSQSPRYKVAKRGQDVALRCDPISGHVSLFWYQQALGQGPEFLTYFQNEAQLDKSGLPSDRFFAERPEGSVSTLKIQRTQQEDSAVYLCASSARTGNRNEQYFGPGTRLTVT.

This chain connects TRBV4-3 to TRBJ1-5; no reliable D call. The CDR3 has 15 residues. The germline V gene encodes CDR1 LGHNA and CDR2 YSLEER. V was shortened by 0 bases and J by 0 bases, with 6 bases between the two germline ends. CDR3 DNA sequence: TGCGCCAGCAGCCAAGATCAACGTAGCAATCAGCCCCAGCATTTT. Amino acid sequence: CASSQDQRSNQPQHF.

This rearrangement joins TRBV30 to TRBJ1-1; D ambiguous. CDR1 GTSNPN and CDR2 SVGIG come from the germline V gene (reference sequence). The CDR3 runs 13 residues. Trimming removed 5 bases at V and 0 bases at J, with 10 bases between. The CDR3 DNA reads TGTGCCTGGTCTGGACGCTTGAACACTGAAGCTTTCTTT. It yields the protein CAWSGRLNTEAFF.

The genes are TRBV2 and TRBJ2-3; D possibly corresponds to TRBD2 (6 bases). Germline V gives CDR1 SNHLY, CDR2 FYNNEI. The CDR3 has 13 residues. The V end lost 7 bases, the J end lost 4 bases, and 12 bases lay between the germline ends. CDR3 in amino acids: CASNPGEADTQYF. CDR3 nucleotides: TGTGCCAGCAATCCGGGGGAAGCAGATACGCAGTATTTT. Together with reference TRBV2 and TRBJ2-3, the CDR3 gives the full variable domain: EPEVTQTPSHQVTQMGQEVILRCVPISNHLYFYWYRQILGQKVEFLVSFYNNEISEKSEIFDDQFSVERPDGSNFTLKIRSTKLEDSAMYFCASNPGEADTQYFGPGTRLTVL.

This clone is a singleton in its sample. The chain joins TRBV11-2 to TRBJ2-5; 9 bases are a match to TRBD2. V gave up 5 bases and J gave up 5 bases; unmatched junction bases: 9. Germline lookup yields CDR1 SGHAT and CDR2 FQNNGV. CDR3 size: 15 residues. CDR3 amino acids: CASSNSGGHVETQYF. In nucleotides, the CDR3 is TGTGCCAGCAGCAACAGCGGGGGGCACGTGGAGACCCAGTACTTC.

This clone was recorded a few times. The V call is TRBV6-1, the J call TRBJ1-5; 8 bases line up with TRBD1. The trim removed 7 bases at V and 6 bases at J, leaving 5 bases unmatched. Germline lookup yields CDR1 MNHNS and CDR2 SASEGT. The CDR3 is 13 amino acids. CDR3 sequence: CASIADRGQPQHF. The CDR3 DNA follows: TGTGCCAGCATCGCAGACAGGGGTCAGCCCCAGCATTTT.

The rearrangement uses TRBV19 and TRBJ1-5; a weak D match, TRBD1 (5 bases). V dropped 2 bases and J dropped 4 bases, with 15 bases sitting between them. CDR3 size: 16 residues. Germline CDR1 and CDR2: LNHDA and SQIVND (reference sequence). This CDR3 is CASSIRGREGNQPQHF. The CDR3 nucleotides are TGTGCCAGTAGTATAAGGGGCAGGGAGGGGAATCAGCCCCAGCATTTT.

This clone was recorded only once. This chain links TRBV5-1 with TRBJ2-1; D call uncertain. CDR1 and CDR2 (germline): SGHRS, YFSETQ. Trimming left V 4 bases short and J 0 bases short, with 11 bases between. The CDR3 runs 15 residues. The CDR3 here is CASSPYSSSYNEQFF. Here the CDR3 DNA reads TGCGCCAGCAGCCCTTACAGCAGCTCCTACAATGAGCAGTTCTTC.